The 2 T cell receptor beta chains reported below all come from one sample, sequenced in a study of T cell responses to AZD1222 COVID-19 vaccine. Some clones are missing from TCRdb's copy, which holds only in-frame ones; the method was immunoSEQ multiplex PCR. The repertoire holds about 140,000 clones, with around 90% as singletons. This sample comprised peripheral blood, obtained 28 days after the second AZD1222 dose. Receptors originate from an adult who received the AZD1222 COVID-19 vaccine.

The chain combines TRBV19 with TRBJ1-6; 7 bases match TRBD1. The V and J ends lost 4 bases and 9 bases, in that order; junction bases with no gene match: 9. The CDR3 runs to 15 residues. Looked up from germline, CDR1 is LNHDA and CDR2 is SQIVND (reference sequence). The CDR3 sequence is CASSRGTGDGSPLHF. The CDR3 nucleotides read TGTGCCAGTAGTAGGGGTACAGGGGACGGTTCACCCCTCCACTTT.

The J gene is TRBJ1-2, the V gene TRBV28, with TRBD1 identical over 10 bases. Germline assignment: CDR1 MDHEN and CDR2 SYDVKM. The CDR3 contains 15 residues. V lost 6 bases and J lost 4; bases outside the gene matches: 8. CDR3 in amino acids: CASSPGQGRAYGYTF. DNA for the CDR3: TGTGCCAGCAGCCCGGGACAGGGGAGGGCCTATGGCTACACCTTC.